Sequencing of this TCR beta chain was carried out in a study of cytomegalovirus exposure and HLA in healthy donors. Study outcomes and limitations: Fewer N-insertions (relative to the roughly 660-donor mean) were reportedly seen in an Asian-associated ancestry cluster in a later analysis. In an earlier analysis, in 540 or so donors, most V segments appeared productive either ~90% or ~30% of the time.

The primer mix had 60 Vbeta and 13 Jbeta primers. This table comes from immunoSEQ multiplex PCR, and its TCRdb copy is limited to in-frame clones, with some not included. Of approximately 73,000 clones in the sample, less than 75% are singletons; the top ten hold over 5.5%. The germline gives CDR1 MGHRA, CDR2 YSYEKL. The CDR3 is 17 amino acids. Deletions cut 4 bases from V and 1 base from J, with 16 bases between. A note on this clone: The antigen is undetermined.

This receptor was obtained from a man aged 25-45 years in good health and CMV-seropositive. V gene TRBV4-1 combines with J gene TRBJ2-2, with TRBD1 as a possible D gene (6 bases). Sequenced sample: PBMCs. CDR3 DNA: TGCGCCAGCAGCCCCCCACAGGGTAGACTGAACACCGGGGAGCTGTTTTTT. This gives the protein CASSPPQGRLNTGELFF.